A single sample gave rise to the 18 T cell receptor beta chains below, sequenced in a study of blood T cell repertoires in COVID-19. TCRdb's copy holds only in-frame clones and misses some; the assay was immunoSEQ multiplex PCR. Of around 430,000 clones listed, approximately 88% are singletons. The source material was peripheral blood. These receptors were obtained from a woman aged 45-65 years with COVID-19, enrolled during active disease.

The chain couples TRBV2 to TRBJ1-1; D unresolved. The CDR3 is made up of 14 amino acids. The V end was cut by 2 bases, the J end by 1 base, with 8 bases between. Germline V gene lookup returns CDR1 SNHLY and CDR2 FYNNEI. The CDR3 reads CASSELAGNTEAFF. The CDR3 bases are TGTGCCAGCAGTGAACTGGCGGGGAACACTGAAGCTTTCTTT.

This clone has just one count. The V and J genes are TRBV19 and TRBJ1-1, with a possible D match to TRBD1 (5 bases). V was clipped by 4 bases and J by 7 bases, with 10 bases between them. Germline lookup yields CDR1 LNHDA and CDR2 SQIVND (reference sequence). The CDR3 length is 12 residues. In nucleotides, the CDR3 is TGTGCCAGTAGTAATCGACAGTATGAAGCTTTCTTT. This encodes CASSNRQYEAFF.

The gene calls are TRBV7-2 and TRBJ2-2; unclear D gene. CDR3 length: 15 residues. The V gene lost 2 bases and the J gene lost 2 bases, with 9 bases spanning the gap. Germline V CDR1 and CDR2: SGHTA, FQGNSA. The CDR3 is CASSLLLGNTGELFF. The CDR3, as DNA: TGTGCCAGCAGCTTACTTCTGGGCAACACCGGGGAGCTGTTTTTT.

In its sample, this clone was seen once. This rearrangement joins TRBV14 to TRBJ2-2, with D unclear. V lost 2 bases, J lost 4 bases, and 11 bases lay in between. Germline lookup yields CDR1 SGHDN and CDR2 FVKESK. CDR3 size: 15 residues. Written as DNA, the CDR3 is TGTGCCAGCAGCCAAAGCTCCCCGTCCACCGGGGAGCTGTTTTTT. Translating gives CASSQSSPSTGELFF.

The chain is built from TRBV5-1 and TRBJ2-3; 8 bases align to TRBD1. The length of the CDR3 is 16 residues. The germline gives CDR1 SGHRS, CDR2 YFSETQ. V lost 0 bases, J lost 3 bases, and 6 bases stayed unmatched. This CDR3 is CASSLGITGGTDTQYF. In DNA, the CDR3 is TGCGCCAGCAGCTTGGGAATCACAGGGGGAACAGATACGCAGTATTTT.

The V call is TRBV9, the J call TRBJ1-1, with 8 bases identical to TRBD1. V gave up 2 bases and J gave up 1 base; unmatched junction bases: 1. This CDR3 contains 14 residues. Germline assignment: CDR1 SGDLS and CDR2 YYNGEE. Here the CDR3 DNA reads TGTGCCAGCAGCGTGGGGACAGGGAACACTGAAGCTTTCTTT. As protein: CASSVGTGNTEAFF.

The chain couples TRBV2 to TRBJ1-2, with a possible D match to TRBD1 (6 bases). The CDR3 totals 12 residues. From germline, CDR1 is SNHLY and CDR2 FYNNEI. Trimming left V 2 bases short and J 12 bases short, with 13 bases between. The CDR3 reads CASSESTGPHTF. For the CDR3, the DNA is TGTGCCAGCAGTGAAAGTACAGGGCCCCACACCTTC.

The CDR3 DNA sequence: TGTGCCAGCACCCCAGGATCTGGAAACACCATATATTTT. This gives the protein CASTPGSGNTIYF. This chain uses TRBV18 with TRBJ1-3; D is unclear. V was clipped by 8 bases and J by 1 base, with 9 bases between them. CDR3 length: 13 residues. Germline assignment: CDR1 KGHSH and CDR2 LQKENI.

The chain's CDR3 is CAWSLGQAKGFF. The CDR3 DNA follows: TGTGCCTGGAGTCTAGGACAGGCCAAAGGGTTCTTC. V usage is TRBV30 and J usage is TRBJ2-1, with 7 bases identical to TRBD1. CDR1 is GTSNPN, CDR2 SVGIG, per germline (reference sequence). Trimming took 2 bases from V and 15 from J; bases not matched to a gene: 10. This CDR3 is built from 12 residues.

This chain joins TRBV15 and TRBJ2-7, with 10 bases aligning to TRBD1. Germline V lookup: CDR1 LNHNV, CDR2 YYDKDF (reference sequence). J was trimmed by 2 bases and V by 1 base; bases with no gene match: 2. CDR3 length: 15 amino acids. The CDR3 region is CATSRGTGGAYEQYF. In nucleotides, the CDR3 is TGTGCCACCAGCAGAGGGACAGGGGGAGCCTACGAGCAGTACTTC.

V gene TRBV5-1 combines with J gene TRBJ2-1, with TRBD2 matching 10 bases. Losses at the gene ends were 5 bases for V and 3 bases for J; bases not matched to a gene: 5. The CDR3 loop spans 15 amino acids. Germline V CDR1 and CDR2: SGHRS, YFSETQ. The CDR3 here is CASSSTSGLYNEQFF. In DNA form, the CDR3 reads TGCGCCAGCAGTTCGACTAGCGGGCTCTACAATGAGCAGTTCTTC.

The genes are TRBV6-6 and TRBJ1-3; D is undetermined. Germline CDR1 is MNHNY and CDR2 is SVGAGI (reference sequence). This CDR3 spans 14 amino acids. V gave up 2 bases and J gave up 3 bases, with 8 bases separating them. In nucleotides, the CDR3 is TGTGCCAGCAGTTACCCCGAGGGTGGAAACACCATATATTTT. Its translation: CASSYPEGGNTIYF.

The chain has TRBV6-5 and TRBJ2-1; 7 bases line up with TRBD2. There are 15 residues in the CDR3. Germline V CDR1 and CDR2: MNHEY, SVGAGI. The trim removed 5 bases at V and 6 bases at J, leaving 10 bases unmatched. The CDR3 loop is CASSLSGATRNEQFF. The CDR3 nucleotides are TGTGCCAGCAGTCTGAGCGGGGCGACCCGCAATGAGCAGTTCTTC.

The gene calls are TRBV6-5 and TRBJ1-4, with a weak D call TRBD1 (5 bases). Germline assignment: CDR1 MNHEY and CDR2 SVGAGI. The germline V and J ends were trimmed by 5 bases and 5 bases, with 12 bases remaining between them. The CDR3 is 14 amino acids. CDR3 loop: CASSLVGGNEKLFF. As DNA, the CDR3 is TGTGCCAGCAGTCTCGTGGGGGGAAATGAAAAACTGTTTTTT.

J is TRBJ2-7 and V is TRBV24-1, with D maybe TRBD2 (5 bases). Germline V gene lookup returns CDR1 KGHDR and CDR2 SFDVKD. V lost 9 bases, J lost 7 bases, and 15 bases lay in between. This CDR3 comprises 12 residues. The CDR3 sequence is CATGGPRGEQYF. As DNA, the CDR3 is TGTGCCACCGGTGGACCCCGGGGTGAGCAGTACTTC.

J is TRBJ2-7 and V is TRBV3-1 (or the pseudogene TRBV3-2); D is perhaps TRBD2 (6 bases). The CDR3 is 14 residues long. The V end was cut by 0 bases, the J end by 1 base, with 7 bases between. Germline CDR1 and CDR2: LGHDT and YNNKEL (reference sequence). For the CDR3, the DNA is TGTGCCAGCAGCCAAGATCGGGGGTCCTACGAGCAGTACTTC. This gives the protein CASSQDRGSYEQYF.

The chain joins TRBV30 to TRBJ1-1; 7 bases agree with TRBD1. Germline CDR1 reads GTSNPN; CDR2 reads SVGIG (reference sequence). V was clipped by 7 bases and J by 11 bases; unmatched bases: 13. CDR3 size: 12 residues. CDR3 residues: CASDRSRVAAFF. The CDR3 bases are TGTGCCTCGGACAGGAGCAGGGTCGCGGCTTTCTTT.

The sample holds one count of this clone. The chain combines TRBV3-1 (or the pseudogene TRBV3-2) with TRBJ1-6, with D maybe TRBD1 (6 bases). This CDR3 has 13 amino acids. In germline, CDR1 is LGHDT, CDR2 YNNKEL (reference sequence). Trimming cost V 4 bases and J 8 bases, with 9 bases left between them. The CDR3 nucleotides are TGTGCCAGCAGCCTCCACAGGGATTCACCCCTCCACTTT. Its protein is CASSLHRDSPLHF.